Below, 10 T cell receptor beta chains from the same sample are listed, as sequenced in a study of shared clonotypes between healthy human individuals. Profiling relied on immunoSEQ multiplex PCR, and the TCRdb table lists in-frame clones only, not all of them. The data show roughly 1,600,000 clones, approximately 98.5% seen once. The material sequenced was naive CD4+ T cells sorted from blood. Subset indicated: CD45RA+ positively selected. These receptors all stem from a man in his thirties or forties in good health.

This clone was seen only once. The same CDR3 also results from other DNA sequences found in this sample. J is TRBJ2-7 and V is TRBV5-4; perhaps TRBD1 as D (5 bases). Germline CDR1 SGHNT, CDR2 YYREEE (reference sequence). Trimming stripped 1 base from V and 4 bases from J, with 6 bases between. There are 12 residues in the CDR3. CDR3 sequence: CASSLKGYEQYF. CDR3 DNA: TGTGCCAGCAGCTTGAAGGGGTACGAGCAGTACTTC.

The chain carries TRBV7-2 and TRBJ2-5; TRBD1 is a possible D gene (5 bases). V gave up 3 bases and J gave up 0 bases, with 14 bases separating them. The CDR3 runs 16 residues. CDR1 SGHTA and CDR2 FQGNSA come from the germline V gene. The CDR3 bases are TGTGCCAGCAGCTTGAACAGGTTCCCTTACCAAGAGACCCAGTACTTC. Its translation is CASSLNRFPYQETQYF.

This chain uses TRBV29-1 with TRBJ2-2; possibly TRBD2 for D (6 bases). The CDR3 covers 12 residues. The ends were cut back, 3 bases at V and 8 bases at J, with 10 bases in the middle. Germline assignment: CDR1 SQVTM and CDR2 ANQGSEA. For the CDR3, the DNA is TGCAGCGTTGAGGAGGGTCTTGGGGAGCTGTTTTTT. Translated: CSVEEGLGELFF.

This chain connects TRBV6-6 to TRBJ1-1, with D uncertain. The germline CDR1 and CDR2 sequences are MNHNY and SVGAGI (reference sequence). Trimming left V 10 bases short and J 0 bases short, with 15 bases between. The CDR3 is made up of 14 amino acids. CDR3 sequence reads: CATWVQRLNTEAFF. As DNA, the CDR3 is TGTGCCACCTGGGTTCAGAGATTGAACACTGAAGCTTTCTTT.

This rearrangement joins TRBV7-9 to TRBJ2-2, with a possible D match to TRBD2 (5 bases). CDR3 size: 16 residues. Germline CDR1 and CDR2: SEHNR and FQNEAQ (reference sequence). V shed 2 bases and J shed 0 bases, with 10 bases lying between them. The CDR3 bases are TGTGCCAGCAGCTTAAACGGACTTACGAACACCGGGGAGCTGTTTTTT. Amino acids: CASSLNGLTNTGELFF. The variable domain in full, with the rest retrieved from reference TRBV7-9 and TRBJ2-2, is DTGVSQNPRHKITKRGQNVTFRCDPISEHNRLYWYRQTLGQGPEFLTYFQNEAQLEKSRLLSDRFSAERPKGSFSTLEIQRTEQGDSAMYLCASSLNGLTNTGELFFGEGSRLTVL.

V gene TRBV11-1 combines with J gene TRBJ2-3, with 9 bases identical to TRBD2. With 3 bases clipped from V and 6 bases from J, the junction kept 4 bases outside the gene matches. This CDR3 is 14 amino acids long. The germline CDR1 and CDR2 sequences are SGHAT and FQDESV (reference sequence). CDR3 bases: TGTGCCAGCAGCTTTAGCGGGAGCGGGGATACGCAGTATTTT. It translates to CASSFSGSGDTQYF. The complete variable domain, with remaining parts taken from reference TRBV11-1 and TRBJ2-3, reads EAEVAQSPRYKITEKSQAVAFWCDPISGHATLYWYRQILGQGPELLVQFQDESVVDDSQLPKDRFSAERLKGVDSTLKIQPAELGDSAMYLCASSFSGSGDTQYFGPGTRLTVL.

The chain employs TRBV7-3 and TRBJ2-7, with TRBD2 matching over 10 bases. Germline V lookup: CDR1 SGHTA, CDR2 FQGTGA. V lost 6 bases and J lost 3; bases outside the gene matches: 8. The CDR3 contains 15 residues. The CDR3 protein is CASSLGLAEIYEQYF. CDR3 bases: TGTGCCAGCAGTCTTGGACTAGCGGAGATCTACGAGCAGTACTTC.

The CDR3 spells CASSIRDLGGAEAFF. DNA for the CDR3: TGTGCCAGCAGCATCCGGGACCTTGGAGGGGCTGAAGCTTTCTTT. The rearrangement joins TRBV5-4 to TRBJ1-1; D perhaps matches TRBD1 (5 bases). The CDR3 sequence is 15 residues long. CDR1 and CDR2 from the germline V gene are SGHNT and YYREEE (reference sequence). Trimming cost V 4 bases and J 6 bases, with 19 bases left between them.

The chain couples TRBV19 to TRBJ1-5; TRBD1 matches at 7 bases. Germline V gene lookup returns CDR1 LNHDA and CDR2 SQIVND (reference sequence). V shed 3 bases and J 5 bases; nucleotides not matched to a gene: 7. This CDR3 comprises 15 residues. CDR3 amino acids: CASSIRTGTHQPQHF. Here the CDR3 DNA reads TGTGCCAGTAGTATTAGGACAGGAACCCATCAGCCCCAGCATTTT.

The chain uses TRBV14 and TRBJ2-7; D uncertain. Germline V CDR1 and CDR2: SGHDN, FVKESK. This CDR3 spans 13 amino acids. Trimming took 3 bases from V and 3 from J, leaving 9 bases between them. CDR3 sequence (DNA): TGTGCCAGCAGCCAGCTGGGATACTACGAGCAGTACTTC. It specifies CASSQLGYYEQYF.